The 10 T cell receptor beta chains given below trace back to one sample, sequenced in a study of blood T cell repertoires in COVID-19. Sequencing was performed with immunoSEQ multiplex PCR; in TCRdb, only in-frame clones are kept and a portion is missing. This table holds about 190,000 clones, more than 75% found once. Specimen: peripheral blood. Receptors originate from a woman aged 18 to 35 who had recovered from COVID-19.

Only a few counts were recorded for this clone. The rearrangement uses TRBV10-3 and TRBJ1-3; 8 bases are shared with TRBD1. V shed 6 bases and J 4 bases; nucleotides not matched to a gene: 2. Germline CDR1 ENHRY, CDR2 SYGVKD. This CDR3 contains 13 residues. The CDR3 DNA is TGTGCCATCAGGGGGACAGGCGGAAACACCATATATTTT. Protein sequence: CAIRGTGGNTIYF.

The V gene is TRBV6-2 or TRBV6-3, the J gene TRBJ2-2, with 9 bases matching TRBD2. The CDR3 consists of 15 residues. Trimming at V came to 4 bases and at J to 4 bases, leaving 4 bases not matched to a gene. Per germline, CDR1 MNHEY and CDR2 SVGEGT. CDR3 nucleotide sequence: TGTGCCAGCAGTTCGGTGCGGGGGGGCACCGGGGAGCTGTTTTTT. Translated, it gives CASSSVRGGTGELFF.

This clone was recorded once. This rearrangement joins TRBV4-3 to TRBJ1-5; unclear D gene. The CDR3 runs to 14 residues. The V end lost 4 bases, the J end lost 2 bases, and 9 bases lay between the germline ends. CDR1 LGHNA and CDR2 YSLEER come from the germline V gene. In DNA form, the CDR3 reads TGCGCCAGCAGCCCCGGGGTGGGCAATCAGCCCCAGCATTTT. Protein product: CASSPGVGNQPQHF.

The chain recombines TRBV9 with TRBJ2-3; unclear D gene. The V and J ends lost 3 bases and 2 bases respectively, with 7 bases between them. This CDR3 is built from 13 residues. Germline loops: CDR1 SGDLS, CDR2 YYNGEE. CDR3 amino acids: CASSALSTDTQYF. The CDR3 DNA reads as TGTGCCAGCAGCGCCCTCTCCACAGATACGCAGTATTTT.

This chain uses TRBV6-5 with TRBJ2-3, with 13 bases that match TRBD2. The CDR3 has 16 amino acids. Per the germline V gene, CDR1 is MNHEY and CDR2 is SVGAGI. V shed 4 bases, J shed 1 base, and the junction held 2 bases outside the gene matches. CDR3 loop: CASSLGTSGGTDTQYF. CDR3 nucleotide sequence: TGTGCCAGCAGTTTAGGGACTAGCGGGGGCACAGATACGCAGTATTTT.

This rearrangement joins TRBV7-8 to TRBJ2-5; possibly TRBD2 for D (6 bases). V was shortened by 4 bases and J by 2 bases, with 14 bases between the two germline ends. This CDR3 is 15 amino acids long. Germline CDR1 reads SGHVS; CDR2 reads FQNEAQ. The CDR3 spells CASSSTVAGQETQYF. Here the CDR3 DNA reads TGTGCCAGCAGCTCCACAGTCGCGGGACAAGAGACCCAGTACTTC. The complete variable domain, with remaining parts taken from reference TRBV7-8 and TRBJ2-5, reads GAGVSQSPRYKVAKRGQDVALRCDPISGHVSLFWYQQALGQGPEFLTYFQNEAQLDKSGLPSDRFFAERPEGSVSTLKIQRTQQEDSAVYLCASSSTVAGQETQYFGPGTRLLVL.

This chain joins TRBV4-3 and TRBJ1-2, with D perhaps TRBD1 (6 bases). The germline V gene encodes CDR1 LGHNA and CDR2 YSLEER. Trimming cost V 4 bases and J 5 bases, with 14 bases left between them. This CDR3 region has 14 residues. CDR3 region: CASSRTRTEYGYTF. The CDR3 coding sequence is TGCGCCAGCAGCCGGACTCGGACAGAGTATGGCTACACCTTC.

The CDR3, as DNA: TGTGCCAGCAGTACTCAGACAGGGGTCTACACCTTC. Translating gives CASSTQTGVYTF. J is TRBJ1-2 and V is TRBV6-2 or TRBV6-3; 8 nucleotides line up with TRBD1. The CDR3 length is 12 residues. Germline V gene lookup returns CDR1 MNHEY and CDR2 SVGEGT. V trimming: 5 bases; J trimming: 10 bases; junction bases outside the gene matches: 6.

This rearrangement joins TRBV5-1 to TRBJ2-2; D is perhaps TRBD2 (6 bases). Trimming left V 4 bases short and J 5 bases short, with 15 bases between. CDR1 and CDR2 (germline): SGHRS, YFSETQ. The CDR3 totals 15 residues. CDR3 in amino acids: CASSRVEGRTGELFF. CDR3 nucleotides: TGCGCCAGCAGCAGGGTGGAGGGACGGACCGGGGAGCTGTTTTTT.

The V and J genes are TRBV11-3 and TRBJ2-2, with 8 nucleotides matching TRBD2. The length of the CDR3 is 18 residues. Trimming cost V 5 bases and J 0 bases; bases outside gene matches: 11. Germline V gives CDR1 SGHNT, CDR2 YENEEA. CDR3 amino acids: CASSPGGAGGTNTGELFF. DNA of the CDR3: TGTGCCAGCAGCCCCGGCGGGGCGGGGGGAACGAACACCGGGGAGCTGTTTTTT.